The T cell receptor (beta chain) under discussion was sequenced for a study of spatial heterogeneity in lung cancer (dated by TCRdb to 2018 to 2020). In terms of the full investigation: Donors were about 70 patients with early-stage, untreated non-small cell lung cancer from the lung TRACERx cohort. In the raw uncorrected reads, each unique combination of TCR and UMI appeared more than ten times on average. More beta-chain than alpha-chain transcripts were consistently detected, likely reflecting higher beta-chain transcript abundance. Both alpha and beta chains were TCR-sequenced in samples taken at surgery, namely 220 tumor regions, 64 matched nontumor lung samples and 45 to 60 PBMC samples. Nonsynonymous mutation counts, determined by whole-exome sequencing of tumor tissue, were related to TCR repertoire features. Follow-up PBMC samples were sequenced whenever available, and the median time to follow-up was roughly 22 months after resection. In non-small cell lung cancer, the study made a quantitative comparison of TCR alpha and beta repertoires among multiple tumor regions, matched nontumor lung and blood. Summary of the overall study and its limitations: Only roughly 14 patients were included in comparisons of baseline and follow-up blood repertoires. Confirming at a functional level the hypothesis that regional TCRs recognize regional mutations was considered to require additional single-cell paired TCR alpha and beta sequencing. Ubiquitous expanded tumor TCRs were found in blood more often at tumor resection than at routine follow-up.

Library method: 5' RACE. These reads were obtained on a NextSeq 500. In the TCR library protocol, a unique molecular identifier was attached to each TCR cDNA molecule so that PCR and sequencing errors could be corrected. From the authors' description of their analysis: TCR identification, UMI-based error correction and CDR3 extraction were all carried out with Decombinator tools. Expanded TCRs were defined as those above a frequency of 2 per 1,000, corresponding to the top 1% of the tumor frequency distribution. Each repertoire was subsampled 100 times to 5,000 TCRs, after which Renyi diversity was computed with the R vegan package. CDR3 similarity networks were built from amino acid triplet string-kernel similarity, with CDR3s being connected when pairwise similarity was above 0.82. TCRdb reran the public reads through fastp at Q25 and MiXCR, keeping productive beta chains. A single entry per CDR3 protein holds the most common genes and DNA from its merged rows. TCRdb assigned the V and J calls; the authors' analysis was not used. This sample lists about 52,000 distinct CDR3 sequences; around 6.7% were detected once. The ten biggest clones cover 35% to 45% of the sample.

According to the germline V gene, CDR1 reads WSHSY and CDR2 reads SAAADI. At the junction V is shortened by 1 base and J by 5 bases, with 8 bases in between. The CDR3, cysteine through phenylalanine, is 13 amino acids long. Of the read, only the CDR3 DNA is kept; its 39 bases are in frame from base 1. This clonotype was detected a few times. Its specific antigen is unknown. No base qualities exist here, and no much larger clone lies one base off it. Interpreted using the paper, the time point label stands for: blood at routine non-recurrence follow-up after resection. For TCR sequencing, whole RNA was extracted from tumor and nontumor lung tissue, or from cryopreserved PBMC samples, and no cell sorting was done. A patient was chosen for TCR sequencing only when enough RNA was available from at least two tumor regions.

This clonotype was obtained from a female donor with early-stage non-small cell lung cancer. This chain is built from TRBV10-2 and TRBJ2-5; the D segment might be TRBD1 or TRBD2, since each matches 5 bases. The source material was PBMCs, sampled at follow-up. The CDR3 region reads CASSEWGWETQYF. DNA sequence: TGCGCCAGCAGTGAGTGGGGGTGGGAGACCCAGTACTTC.